This TCR beta chain was captured by sequencing in a study of shared T cell receptors in the human thymus. The data were produced by immunoSEQ multiplex PCR, yet TCRdb's version contains in-frame clones alone and is incomplete. Among over 650,000 clones listed, more than 75% were seen once. V lost 6 bases, J lost 0 bases, and 20 bases lay in between. The germline CDR1 and CDR2 sequences are SNHLY and FYNNEI. This CDR3 has 17 amino acids. The sample also formed part of further work on human thymus T cells. In that study: Congenital heart defects were the reason for the corrective surgery that the donors, healthy Finnish infants, were having. Resections were taken during corrective heart surgery, and the thymus tissue came from these. Gene usage for V and J segments appeared biased in thymic and blood repertoires. Unrelated individuals were reported by related research to share highly overlapping thymic repertoires.

The source of this sequence is a boy under three years old with a congenital heart defect. This chain connects TRBV2 to TRBJ1-1; D unresolved. The specimen was thymocytes. The CDR3 region is CASSILPTPLLNTEAFF. The DNA of the CDR3 is TGTGCCAGCAGCATTCTACCTACCCCTCTTTTGAACACTGAAGCTTTCTTT.